This passage covers 18 T cell receptor beta chains from one sample sequenced in a study of Tregs in tolerant kidney transplant recipients. Produced via immunoSEQ multiplex PCR; TCRdb's table is partial and in-frame only. The repertoire holds about 240,000 clones, with approximately 84% as singletons. The sequenced sample consisted of CD4+ T cells from blood. The receptors originated from a human donor in good health.

The J gene is TRBJ2-1, the V gene TRBV28; D might be TRBD1 or TRBD2, each matching 5 bases. V dropped 2 bases and J dropped 4 bases, with 12 bases sitting between them. Germline values: CDR1 MDHEN, CDR2 SYDVKM. There are 15 residues in the CDR3. In nucleotides, the CDR3 is TGTGCCAGCAGTTTAGTAGGGACGGGTTACAATGAGCAGTTCTTC. Translating gives CASSLVGTGYNEQFF.

The chain recombines TRBV10-3 with TRBJ2-7, with TRBD1 identical over 8 bases. CDR3 length: 15 amino acids. Germline V gives CDR1 ENHRY, CDR2 SYGVKD. With 5 bases clipped from V and 0 bases from J, the junction kept 6 bases outside the gene matches. The CDR3 nucleotides read TGTGCCATCAGTAAGGGACAGGCCGACTCCTACGAGCAGTACTTC. Protein product: CAISKGQADSYEQYF.

The chain combines TRBV6-1 with TRBJ1-5; no clear D. This CDR3 is 17 amino acids long. Trimming cost V 3 bases and J 0 bases, with 15 bases left between them. Germline CDR1 is MNHNS and CDR2 is SASEGT. This CDR3 is CASSELPPLYSNQPQHF. The CDR3 coding sequence is TGTGCCAGCAGTGAGCTACCTCCGCTATATAGCAATCAGCCCCAGCATTTT.

This sequence joins TRBV5-4 and TRBJ2-6, with 7 bases matching TRBD1. Germline V lookup: CDR1 SGHNT, CDR2 YYREEE (reference sequence). The V and J ends lost 3 bases and 2 bases, in that order; junction bases with no gene match: 8. CDR3 length: 17 residues. The CDR3 coding sequence is TGTGCCAGCAGCTCCAGTCTCGACAGGGCTGGGGCCAACGTCCTGACTTTC. Encoded protein: CASSSSLDRAGANVLTF.

V gene TRBV5-6 combines with J gene TRBJ1-2; D unclear. The CDR3 has 13 amino acids. CDR1 is SGHDT and CDR2 is YYEEEE in the germline V gene. Trimming took off 3 bases at V and 8 bases at J, with 14 bases between the two ends. The CDR3 protein is CASSWGWRRGYTF. The CDR3 DNA follows: TGTGCCAGCAGCTGGGGTTGGCGACGGGGCTACACCTTC.

There are a few counts of this clone. The CDR3 protein is CATDPGRAAGANVLTF. The CDR3 region has the DNA TGTGCCACCGACCCAGGGAGGGCCGCCGGGGCCAACGTCCTGACTTTC. This chain joins TRBV28 and TRBJ2-6; 7 positions match TRBD2. V was clipped by 10 bases and J by 4 bases; unmatched bases: 13. Germline CDR1 MDHEN, CDR2 SYDVKM. The CDR3 spans 16 residues.

In the case of this clone: The junction shows a germline mismatch at one end, possibly a read error. This chain connects TRBV6-1 to TRBJ1-3, with D uncertain. CDR3 size: 14 residues. Germline V lookup: CDR1 MNHNS, CDR2 SASEGT. Written as DNA, the CDR3 is TGTGCCAGCATTGAAGAGTTCTCTGGAAACACCATATATTTT. Translated, it gives CASIEEFSGNTIYF.

This clone has just a few counts. V and J are TRBV7-3 and TRBJ1-3, with D uncertain. The CDR3 has 13 residues. The V and J ends lost 1 base and 4 bases respectively, with 5 bases between them. Germline V CDR1 and CDR2: SGHTA, FQGTGA. The CDR3: CASSLSIGNTIYF. CDR3 bases: TGTGCCAGCAGCTTAAGCATCGGAAACACCATATATTTT.

V is TRBV28 and J is TRBJ1-5; possibly TRBD1 for D (6 bases). Per the germline V gene, CDR1 is MDHEN and CDR2 is SYDVKM. This CDR3 is built from 15 residues. Trimming pared 3 bases from V and 7 bases from J, leaving 16 bases between. CDR3 nucleotide sequence: TGTGCCAGCAGTTTTGGGCTGGGGGCAGGGCAGCCCCAGCATTTT. Its protein product is CASSFGLGAGQPQHF.

The chain couples TRBV27 to TRBJ2-7, with 7 bases lining up with TRBD1. V lost 6 bases and J lost 2; bases outside the gene matches: 7. Looked up from germline, CDR1 is MNHEY and CDR2 is SMNVEV (reference sequence). The CDR3 is 14 residues long. The CDR3: CASRTGQLTYEQYF. In DNA form, the CDR3 reads TGTGCCAGCAGAACGGGACAGTTAACCTACGAGCAGTACTTC.

V usage is TRBV6-1 and J usage is TRBJ2-3; maybe TRBD1 (6 bases). The germline V and J ends were trimmed by 6 bases and 2 bases, with 12 bases remaining between them. The CDR3 length is 14 residues. The germline CDR1 and CDR2 sequences are MNHNS and SASEGT. The CDR3 is CASRSYRATDTQYF. For the CDR3, the DNA is TGTGCCAGCAGATCCTACAGGGCCACAGATACGCAGTATTTT.

V is TRBV18 and J is TRBJ2-4; D may be TRBD1 (5 bases). Trimming took 1 base from V and 2 from J, leaving 21 bases between them. Germline V gene lookup returns CDR1 KGHSH and CDR2 LQKENI. CDR3 length: 19 amino acids. The CDR3 region has the DNA TGTGCCAGCTCACCACTGGAGTATGCAGGGCTCTCGTCCAAAAACATTCAGTACTTC. This encodes CASSPLEYAGLSSKNIQYF.

V gene TRBV7-9 combines with J gene TRBJ2-5; TRBD2 matches at 9 bases. V lost 1 base, J lost 1 base, and 4 bases stayed unmatched. This CDR3 has 16 residues. Per the germline V gene, CDR1 is SEHNR and CDR2 is FQNEAQ (reference sequence). The CDR3 loop reads CASSLVASGAQETQYF. Here the CDR3 DNA reads TGTGCCAGCAGCTTAGTAGCTAGCGGGGCCCAAGAGACCCAGTACTTC.

The V gene is TRBV18, the J gene TRBJ2-6, with D uncertain. Germline CDR1 reads KGHSH; CDR2 reads LQKENI. This CDR3 contains 16 residues. Trimming took off 3 bases at V and 1 base at J, with 10 bases between the two ends. The CDR3: CASSPLTVSGANVLTF. The DNA of the CDR3 is TGTGCCAGCTCACCTTTAACAGTTTCTGGGGCCAACGTCCTGACTTTC. The variable domain in full, with the rest retrieved from reference TRBV18 and TRBJ2-6, is NAGVMQNPRHLVRRRGQEARLRCSPMKGHSHVYWYRQLPEEGLKFMVYLQKENIIDESGMPKERFSAEFPKEGPSILRIQQVVRGDSAAYFCASSPLTVSGANVLTFGAGSRLTVL.

V gene TRBV5-1 combines with J gene TRBJ1-6; D unresolved. The CDR3 has 14 amino acids. V lost 3 bases to trimming and J lost 8 bases, with 12 bases between them. In germline, CDR1 is SGHRS, CDR2 YFSETQ. Here the CDR3 DNA reads TGCGCCAGCAGCTCAGAACTCTACTATTCACCCCTCCACTTT. Amino acid sequence: CASSSELYYSPLHF.

V usage is TRBV29-1 and J usage is TRBJ2-1; tentatively, D is TRBD1 (7 bases). The ends were cut back, 4 bases at V and 4 bases at J, with 11 bases in the middle. Germline CDR1 reads SQVTM; CDR2 reads ANQGSEA. There are 13 residues in the CDR3. The DNA for the CDR3 is TGCAGCGTTGCTCCAGGGGGGTACAATGAGCAGTTCTTC. It codes for CSVAPGGYNEQFF.

V gene TRBV7-8 combines with J gene TRBJ2-7, with D possibly matching TRBD2 (6 bases). The CDR3 is 14 amino acids. The germline V and J ends were trimmed by 0 bases and 2 bases, with 8 bases remaining between them. Germline-derived CDR1 and CDR2 are SGHVS and FQNEAQ. DNA for the CDR3: TGTGCCAGCAGCTTAGCGCGGGGCCCCTACGAGCAGTACTTC. The encoded protein is CASSLARGPYEQYF.

This rearrangement joins TRBV30 to TRBJ1-5; no clear D gene. Germline-derived CDR1 and CDR2 are GTSNPN and SVGIG (reference sequence). There are 13 residues in the CDR3. V was pared by 0 bases and J by 3 bases, with 6 bases between. CDR3 nucleotides: TGTGCCTGGAGTGTAAGTCTCAATCAGCCCCAGCATTTT. Protein sequence: CAWSVSLNQPQHF.